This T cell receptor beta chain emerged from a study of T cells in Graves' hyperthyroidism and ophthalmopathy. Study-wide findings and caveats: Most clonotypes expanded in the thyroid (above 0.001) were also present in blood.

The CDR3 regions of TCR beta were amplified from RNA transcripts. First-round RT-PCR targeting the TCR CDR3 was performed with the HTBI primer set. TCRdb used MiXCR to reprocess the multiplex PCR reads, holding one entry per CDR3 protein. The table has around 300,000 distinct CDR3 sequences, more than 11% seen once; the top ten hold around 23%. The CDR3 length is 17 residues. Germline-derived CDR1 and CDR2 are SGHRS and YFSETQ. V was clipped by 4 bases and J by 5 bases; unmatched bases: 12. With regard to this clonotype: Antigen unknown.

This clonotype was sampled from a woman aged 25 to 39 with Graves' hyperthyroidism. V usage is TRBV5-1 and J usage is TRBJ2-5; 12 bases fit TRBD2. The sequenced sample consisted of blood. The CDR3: CASSDWLAGGPGETQYF. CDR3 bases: TGCGCCAGCAGCGATTGGCTAGCGGGAGGGCCTGGTGAGACCCAGTACTTC.